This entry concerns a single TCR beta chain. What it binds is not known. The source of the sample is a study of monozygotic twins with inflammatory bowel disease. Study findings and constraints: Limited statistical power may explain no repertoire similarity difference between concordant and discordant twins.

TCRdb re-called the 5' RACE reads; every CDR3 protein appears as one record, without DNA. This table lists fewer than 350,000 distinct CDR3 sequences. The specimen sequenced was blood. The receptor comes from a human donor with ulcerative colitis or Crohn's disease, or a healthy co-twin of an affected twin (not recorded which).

The CDR3 is CASSKDTISNQPQHF. V is TRBV28 and J is TRBJ1-5; the TCRdb call, TRBD1, lacks DNA for checking. The germline V gene encodes CDR1 MDHEN and CDR2 SYDVKM. The CDR3 runs 15 residues.